What follows are 18 T cell receptor beta chains derived from one specimen sequenced in a study of OX40 agonist ivuxolimab in advanced cancers. Sequencing was performed with immunoSEQ multiplex PCR; in TCRdb, only in-frame clones are kept and a portion is missing. The sample lists around 70,000 clones; roughly 80% were seen once. This specimen was CD4+ or CD8+ T cells sorted from blood, taken in a trial of the OX40 agonist ivuxolimab. Receptor source: an adult with an advanced solid tumor such as melanoma, head and neck, liver or kidney cancer.

The V gene is TRBV9, the J gene TRBJ1-2; weak D call: TRBD1 (5 bases). V shed 3 bases and J shed 4 bases, with 13 bases lying between them. The CDR3 contains 14 residues. CDR1 is SGDLS, CDR2 YYNGEE, per germline. CDR3 region: CASSAVGGPYGYTF. The CDR3 region has the DNA TGTGCCAGCAGCGCCGTGGGGGGTCCCTATGGCTACACCTTC.

The chain couples TRBV7-2 to TRBJ2-1, with D maybe TRBD1 (6 bases). The length of the CDR3 is 15 residues. Germline CDR1 is SGHTA and CDR2 is FQGNSA. The V end was cut by 3 bases, the J end by 2 bases, with 11 bases between. In DNA form, the CDR3 reads TGTGCCAGCAGCTTGGAACAGGGACCCTACAATGAGCAGTTCTTC. Translated: CASSLEQGPYNEQFF. The full variable domain, in which reference TRBV7-2 and TRBJ2-1 provide the parts outside the CDR3, is GAGVSQSPSNKVTEKGKDVELRCDPISGHTALYWYRQSLGQGLEFLIYFQGNSAPDKSGLPSDRFSAERTGGSVSTLTIQRTQQEDSAVYLCASSLEQGPYNEQFFGPGTRLTVL.

Details on this clone: This same CDR3 is encoded by further DNA sequences in the sample. The chain is built from TRBV7-2 and TRBJ2-1; D unresolved. The CDR3 is 9 amino acids. Germline CDR1 is SGHTA and CDR2 is FQGNSA. Trimming left V 11 bases short and J 6 bases short, with 5 bases between. CDR3 loop: CASPNEQFF. The CDR3 bases are TGTGCCTCCCCCAATGAGCAGTTCTTC.

The chain joins TRBV5-5 to TRBJ2-7; D call uncertain. CDR1 is SGHKS, CDR2 YYEKEE, per germline (reference sequence). This CDR3 region has 13 residues. Trimming shortened V by 4 bases and J by 2 bases, and 10 bases separated the two germline ends. The chain's CDR3 is CASSRPPAYEQYF. Here the CDR3 DNA reads TGTGCCAGCAGCCGCCCGCCAGCCTACGAGCAGTACTTC.

Notes on this clone: The junction differs from germline at one of its ends, possibly a read error. The V gene is TRBV5-1, the J gene TRBJ2-2; 9 nucleotides agree with TRBD1. This CDR3 spans 15 amino acids. Germline-derived CDR1 and CDR2 are SGHRS and YFSETQ. CDR3 DNA sequence: TGTGCCAGCAGCCCGACAGGGGGGAACACCGGGGAGCTGTTTTTT. This codes for CASSPTGGNTGELFF.

CDR3 in amino acids: CASSEAVGTPTNEKLFF. In DNA form, the CDR3 reads TGTGCCAGCAGTGAAGCGGTAGGGACCCCAACTAATGAAAAACTGTTTTTT. This sequence joins TRBV6-1 and TRBJ1-4, with D perhaps TRBD1 (5 bases). This CDR3 contains 17 residues. Germline CDR1 is MNHNS and CDR2 is SASEGT. With 0 bases removed from V and 0 bases from J, the gap between germline ends came to 11 bases.

The gene calls are TRBV7-8 and TRBJ2-5, with D possibly matching TRBD1 (6 bases). The CDR3 totals 14 residues. From germline, CDR1 is SGHVS and CDR2 FQNEAQ. V lost 3 bases and J lost 4, with 12 bases in between. The CDR3 DNA reads as TGTGCCAGCAGCTTTACAGGGACCGGAGAGACCCAGTACTTC. Its translation: CASSFTGTGETQYF.

This rearrangement joins TRBV7-6 to TRBJ2-7, with D uncertain. The CDR3 has 15 amino acids. Per germline, CDR1 SGHVS and CDR2 FNYEAQ. V lost 6 bases to trimming and J lost 3 bases, with 18 bases between them. CDR3 sequence (DNA): TGTGCCAGCAGTGCAGATATCCTGTCGGGCTACGAGCAGTACTTC. This gives the protein CASSADILSGYEQYF.

The chain uses TRBV6-1 and TRBJ2-7; 12 bases agree with TRBD1. The CDR3 runs to 15 residues. The germline CDR1 and CDR2 sequences are MNHNS and SASEGT. V was pared by 6 bases and J by 4 bases, with 7 bases of the junction left unmatched. The CDR3 spells CASRSGTGGLYEQYF. The CDR3 region has the DNA TGTGCCAGCAGATCCGGGACAGGGGGCTTGTACGAGCAGTACTTC.

This chain joins TRBV28 and TRBJ1-4; 8 nucleotides align to TRBD1. V was clipped by 8 bases and J by 11 bases; unmatched bases: 10. CDR3 length: 13 residues. The germline CDR1 and CDR2 sequences are MDHEN and SYDVKM. The CDR3 protein is CASVDREVRKLFF. CDR3 bases: TGTGCCAGCGTGGACAGGGAAGTTAGGAAACTGTTTTTT.

The V and J genes are TRBV28 and TRBJ2-7; TRBD1 matches 8 bases. The CDR3 is made up of 15 amino acids. V lost 1 base, J lost 7 bases, and 9 bases stayed unmatched. Germline V gene data show CDR1 as MDHEN and CDR2 as SYDVKM. The CDR3 loop reads CASSLSDRGLGEQYV. CDR3 nucleotide sequence: TGTGCCAGCAGTTTATCCGACAGGGGCCTTGGGGAGCAGTACGTC.

V is TRBV2 and J is TRBJ2-1; D gene ambiguous. Trimming stripped 7 bases from V and 5 bases from J, with 9 bases between. The germline gives CDR1 SNHLY, CDR2 FYNNEI. The CDR3 extends over 12 amino acids. In DNA form, the CDR3 reads TGTGCCAGCACCGCATCCCACAATGAGCAGTTCTTC. Amino acids: CASTASHNEQFF. The entire variable domain, with the rest obtained from reference TRBV2 and TRBJ2-1, is as follows: EPEVTQTPSHQVTQMGQEVILRCVPISNHLYFYWYRQILGQKVEFLVSFYNNEISEKSEIFDDQFSVERPDGSNFTLKIRSTKLEDSAMYFCASTASHNEQFFGPGTRLTVL.

The CDR3 is CASGRQGGGYGYTF. DNA for the CDR3: TGTGCCAGCGGGAGACAGGGAGGGGGCTATGGCTACACCTTC. V and J are TRBV6-6 and TRBJ1-2; 7 nucleotides match TRBD1. The J segment lost 4 bases and the V segment lost 8 bases, leaving 10 bases of the junction unmatched. This CDR3 comprises 14 residues. Per the germline V gene, CDR1 is MNHNY and CDR2 is SVGAGI (reference sequence).

The chain has TRBV5-4 and TRBJ1-2; 11 bases are a match to TRBD1. The V gene end was trimmed by 4 bases and the J gene end by 7 bases; junction bases not matched to a gene: 12. Germline CDR1 and CDR2: SGHNT and YYREEE (reference sequence). This CDR3 has 16 residues. The CDR3 here is CASSDGWTGTGGGYTF. CDR3 coding DNA: TGTGCCAGCAGCGATGGTTGGACCGGGACAGGGGGTGGCTACACCTTC.

This clone was observed a few times. The gene calls are TRBV7-9 and TRBJ1-6; D is uncertain. Germline V CDR1 and CDR2: SEHNR, FQNEAQ (reference sequence). Trimming removed 3 bases at V and 8 bases at J, with 14 bases between. The CDR3 covers 15 residues. The CDR3 spells CASSLSGRSYSPLHF. CDR3 sequence (DNA): TGTGCCAGCAGCTTGTCGGGCAGGAGCTATTCACCCCTCCACTTT.

The rearrangement links TRBV28 to TRBJ1-2; a weak D match, TRBD1 (5 bases). Germline CDR1 is MDHEN and CDR2 is SYDVKM. V was trimmed by 3 bases and J by 5 bases, leaving 13 bases between them. CDR3 length: 14 residues. The CDR3 sequence: CASSFGGEGYGYTF. CDR3 nucleotides: TGTGCCAGCAGTTTTGGGGGGGAAGGGTATGGCTACACCTTC.

The chain is built from TRBV6-5 and TRBJ2-7; possible D gene TRBD1, 5 bases. The CDR3 is 15 residues long. The germline CDR1 and CDR2 sequences are MNHEY and SVGAGI. V lost 3 bases to trimming and J lost 0 bases, with 12 bases between them. The CDR3 bases are TGTGCCAGCAGTTATTCGCAGGGCTTCTCCTACGAGCAGTACTTC. This codes for CASSYSQGFSYEQYF.

The chain joins TRBV6-1 to TRBJ1-6, with TRBD1 identical over 9 bases. V was clipped by 1 base and J by 7 bases; unmatched bases: 5. Germline V CDR1 and CDR2: MNHNS, SASEGT. The CDR3 covers 16 residues. The CDR3 nucleotides are TGTGCCAGCAGTGAAGTGGGGACAGGGTGGAATTCACCCCTCCACTTT. This sequence encodes CASSEVGTGWNSPLHF.